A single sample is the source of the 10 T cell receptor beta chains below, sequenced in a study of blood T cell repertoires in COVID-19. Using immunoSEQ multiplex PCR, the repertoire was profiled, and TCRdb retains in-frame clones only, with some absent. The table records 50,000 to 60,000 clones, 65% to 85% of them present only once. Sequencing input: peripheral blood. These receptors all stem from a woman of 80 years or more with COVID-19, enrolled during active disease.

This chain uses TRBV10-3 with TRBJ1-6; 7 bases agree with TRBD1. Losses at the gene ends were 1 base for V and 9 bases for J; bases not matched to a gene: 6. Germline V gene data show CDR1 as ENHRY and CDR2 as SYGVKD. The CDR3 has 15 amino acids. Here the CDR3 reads CAISELNRGTSPLHF. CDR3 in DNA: TGTGCCATCAGTGAGTTAAACAGGGGAACTTCACCCCTCCACTTT.

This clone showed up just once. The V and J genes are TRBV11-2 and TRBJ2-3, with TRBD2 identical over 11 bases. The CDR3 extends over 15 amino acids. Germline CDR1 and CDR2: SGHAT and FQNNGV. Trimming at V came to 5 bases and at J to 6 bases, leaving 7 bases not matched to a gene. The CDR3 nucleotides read TGTGCCAGCAGCCAACTAGCGGGAGTCGTGGATACGCAGTATTTT. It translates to CASSQLAGVVDTQYF.

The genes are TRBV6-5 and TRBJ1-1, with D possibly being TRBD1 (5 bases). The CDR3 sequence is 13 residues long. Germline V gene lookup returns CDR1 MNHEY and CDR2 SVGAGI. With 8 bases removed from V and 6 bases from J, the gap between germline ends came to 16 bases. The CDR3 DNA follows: TGTGCCAGCGGAACAGGAATTCGCGCTGAAGCTTTCTTT. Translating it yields CASGTGIRAEAFF.

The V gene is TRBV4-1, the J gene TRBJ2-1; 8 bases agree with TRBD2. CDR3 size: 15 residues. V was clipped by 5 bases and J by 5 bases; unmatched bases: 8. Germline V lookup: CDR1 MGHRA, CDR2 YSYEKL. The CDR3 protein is CASSESGTSNNEQFF. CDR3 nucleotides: TGCGCCAGCAGCGAATCCGGGACTAGTAACAATGAGCAGTTCTTC.

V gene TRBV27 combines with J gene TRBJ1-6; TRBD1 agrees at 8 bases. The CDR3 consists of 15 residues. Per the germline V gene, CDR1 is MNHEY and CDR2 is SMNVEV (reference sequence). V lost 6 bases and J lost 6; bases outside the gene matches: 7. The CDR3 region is CASSPDRGGNSPLHF. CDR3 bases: TGTGCCAGCAGCCCCGACAGGGGTGGTAATTCACCCCTCCACTTT.

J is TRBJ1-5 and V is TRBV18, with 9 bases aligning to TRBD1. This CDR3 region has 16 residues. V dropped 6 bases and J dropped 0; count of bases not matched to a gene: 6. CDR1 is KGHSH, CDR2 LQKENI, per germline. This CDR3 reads CASSGQGTDSNQPQHF. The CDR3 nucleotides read TGTGCCAGCTCGGGACAGGGAACAGATAGCAATCAGCCCCAGCATTTT.

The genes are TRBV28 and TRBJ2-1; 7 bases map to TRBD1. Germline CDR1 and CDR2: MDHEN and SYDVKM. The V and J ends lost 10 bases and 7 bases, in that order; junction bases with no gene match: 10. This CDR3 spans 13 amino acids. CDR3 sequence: CATRWTGVNEQFF. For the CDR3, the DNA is TGTGCCACCCGATGGACAGGAGTAAATGAGCAGTTCTTC.

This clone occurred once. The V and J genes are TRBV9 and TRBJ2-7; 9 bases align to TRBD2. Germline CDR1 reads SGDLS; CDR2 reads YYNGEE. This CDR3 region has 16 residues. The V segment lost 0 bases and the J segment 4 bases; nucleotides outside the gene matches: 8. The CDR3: CASSVGAGGRSYEQYF. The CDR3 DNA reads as TGTGCCAGCAGCGTAGGGGCGGGAGGGCGAAGTTACGAGCAGTACTTC.

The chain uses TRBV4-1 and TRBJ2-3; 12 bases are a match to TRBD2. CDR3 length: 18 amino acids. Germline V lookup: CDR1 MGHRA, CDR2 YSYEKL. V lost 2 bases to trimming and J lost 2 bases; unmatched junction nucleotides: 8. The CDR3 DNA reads TGCGCCAGCAGCCAAATAGGGCTAGCGGGAGGGCACACAGATACGCAGTATTTT. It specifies CASSQIGLAGGHTDTQYF.

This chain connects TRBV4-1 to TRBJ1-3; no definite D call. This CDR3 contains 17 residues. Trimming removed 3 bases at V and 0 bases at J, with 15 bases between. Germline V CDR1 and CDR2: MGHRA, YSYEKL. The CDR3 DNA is TGCGCCAGCAGCCAGAATCCCGGGGTGACCTCTGGAAACACCATATATTTT. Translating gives CASSQNPGVTSGNTIYF.